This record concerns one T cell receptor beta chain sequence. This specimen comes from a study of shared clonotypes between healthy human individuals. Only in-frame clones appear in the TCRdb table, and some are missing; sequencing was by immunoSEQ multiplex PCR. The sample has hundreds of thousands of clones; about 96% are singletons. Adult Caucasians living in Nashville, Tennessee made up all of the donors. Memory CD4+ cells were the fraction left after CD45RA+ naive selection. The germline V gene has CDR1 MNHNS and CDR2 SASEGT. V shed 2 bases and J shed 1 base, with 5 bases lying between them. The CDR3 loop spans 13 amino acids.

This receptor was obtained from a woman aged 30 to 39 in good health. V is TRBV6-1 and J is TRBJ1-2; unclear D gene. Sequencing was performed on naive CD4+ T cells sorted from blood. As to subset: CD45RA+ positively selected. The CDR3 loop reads CASSEQNNYGYTF. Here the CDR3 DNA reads TGTGCCAGCAGTGAACAGAATAACTATGGCTACACCTTC.